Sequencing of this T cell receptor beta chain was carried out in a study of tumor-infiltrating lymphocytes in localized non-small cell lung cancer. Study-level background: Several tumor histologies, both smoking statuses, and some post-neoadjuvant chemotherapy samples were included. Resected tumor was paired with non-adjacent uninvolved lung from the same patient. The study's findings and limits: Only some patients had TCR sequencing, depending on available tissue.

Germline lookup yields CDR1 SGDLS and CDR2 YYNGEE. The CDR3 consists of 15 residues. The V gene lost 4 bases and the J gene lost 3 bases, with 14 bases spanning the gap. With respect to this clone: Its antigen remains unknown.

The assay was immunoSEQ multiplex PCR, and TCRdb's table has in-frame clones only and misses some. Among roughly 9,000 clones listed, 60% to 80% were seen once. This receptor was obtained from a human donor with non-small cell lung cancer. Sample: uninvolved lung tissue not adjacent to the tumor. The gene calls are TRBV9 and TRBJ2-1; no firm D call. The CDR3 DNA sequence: TGTGCCAGCAGCACGTGGAGCAGCGACTACAATGAGCAGTTCTTC. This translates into CASSTWSSDYNEQFF.